These 8 T cell receptor beta chains came from one sample sequenced in a study of neurological immune-mediated disorders. Using its own MiXCR run on the 5' RACE reads, TCRdb lists one record per CDR3 protein. This sample has approximately 40,000 distinct CDR3 sequences, with about 15% found just once. The source material was CD4+ T cells from blood. The receptors shown here come from a woman aged 55-70 years with HTLV-1-associated myelopathy (HAM/TSP).

The sample holds many counts of this clonotype. This CDR3 reads CASSPLGLAVNEQFF. The CDR3 nucleotides are TGTGCCAGCAGCCCCCTGGGACTAGCTGTCAATGAGCAGTTCTTC. This sequence joins TRBV6-5 and TRBJ2-1; 9 nucleotides match TRBD2. CDR3 size: 15 residues. The V gene end was trimmed by 6 bases and the J gene end by 6 bases; junction bases not matched to a gene: 9. The germline V gene has CDR1 MNHEY and CDR2 SVGAGI.

The V call is TRBV5-1, the J call TRBJ2-3; D remains ambiguous. Germline V gene data show CDR1 as SGHRS and CDR2 as YFSETQ. The ends were cut back, 9 bases at V and 6 bases at J, with 26 bases in the middle. This CDR3 is built from 16 residues. The CDR3 protein is CANRLQGRLDVDTQYF. CDR3 DNA: TGCGCCAACAGATTGCAAGGCAGGTTGGACGTTGATACGCAGTATTTT.

The table lists this clonotype with many counts. The rearrangement uses TRBV2 and TRBJ2-2; D might be TRBD1 (6 bases). The CDR3 extends over 15 amino acids. Per germline, CDR1 SNHLY and CDR2 FYNNEI. V lost 4 bases, J lost 0 bases, and 9 bases lay in between. CDR3 nucleotide sequence: TGTGCCAGCAGTGGGGACACCCCGAACACCGGGGAGCTGTTTTTT. It codes for CASSGDTPNTGELFF.

This clonotype showed up many times. The chain carries TRBV5-1 and TRBJ1-2; 11 nucleotides align to TRBD1. The V gene's germline CDR1 is SGHRS and CDR2 YFSETQ. The CDR3 extends over 16 amino acids. V shed 0 bases and J 7 bases; nucleotides not matched to a gene: 8. Here the CDR3 DNA reads TGCGCCAGCAGCTTGGAAGGACAGGGGGCTTGGATTGGCTACACCTTC. It encodes CASSLEGQGAWIGYTF.

This clonotype was counted at least ten times. The chain recombines TRBV10-3 with TRBJ1-1; D possibly corresponds to TRBD1 (5 bases). Germline values: CDR1 ENHRY, CDR2 SYGVKD. The CDR3 has 14 amino acids. The V end lost 3 bases, the J end lost 0 bases, and 8 bases lay between the germline ends. This chain's CDR3 is CAISDRTMNTEAFF. CDR3 nucleotides: TGTGCCATCAGTGATCGGACAATGAACACTGAAGCTTTCTTT.

In its sample, this clonotype was seen many times. CDR3 DNA: TGCAGCGTTGAAGATAATATGTTTGAGACCCAGTACTTC. This translates into CSVEDNMFETQYF. The chain links TRBV29-1 to TRBJ2-5; D remains ambiguous. The CDR3 totals 13 residues. With 0 bases removed from V and 5 bases from J, the gap between germline ends came to 10 bases. Germline CDR1 is SQVTM and CDR2 is ANQGSEA.

This clonotype was observed many times. CDR3 sequence (DNA): TGTGCCATCTCGGACAGTTTGCGCGGGGAGCTGTTTTTT. Translation: CAISDSLRGELFF. The V gene is TRBV6-1, the J gene TRBJ2-2; the D gene is possibly TRBD1 (6 bases). The length of the CDR3 is 13 residues. Per the germline V gene, CDR1 is MNHNS and CDR2 is SASEGT. Trimming removed 10 bases from V and 7 bases from J, with 16 bases in between.

The CDR3 loop reads CASIPRLAENEQFF. The CDR3 nucleotides are TGCGCCAGCATCCCCCGACTAGCGGAGAATGAGCAGTTCTTC. The V and J genes are TRBV5-1 and TRBJ2-1, with 9 bases that match TRBD2. Germline-derived CDR1 and CDR2 are SGHRS and YFSETQ. Germline trimming cut 6 bases from V and 7 bases from J; bases unmatched to any gene: 8. This CDR3 has 14 amino acids.